This entry lists 6 T cell receptor beta chains sequenced from one sample in a study of shared clonotypes between healthy human individuals. Sequencing was performed with immunoSEQ multiplex PCR; in TCRdb, only in-frame clones are kept and a portion is missing. The repertoire holds over a million clones, with more than 95% as singletons. Material for sequencing was naive CD4+ T cells sorted from blood. The subset: CD45RA+ positively selected. These receptors were collected from a man in his thirties or forties in good health.

V usage is TRBV18 and J usage is TRBJ2-1, with 7 positions matching TRBD1. The CDR3 loop spans 14 amino acids. The J segment lost 7 bases and the V segment lost 3 bases, leaving 6 bases of the junction unmatched. The V gene's germline CDR1 is KGHSH and CDR2 LQKENI. For the CDR3, the DNA is TGTGCCAGCTCACCGCTCAGGGGGAATAATGAGCAGTTCTTC. Translation gives CASSPLRGNNEQFF.

V gene TRBV5-1 combines with J gene TRBJ1-1; D uncertain. CDR3 length: 12 amino acids. Germline-derived CDR1 and CDR2 are SGHRS and YFSETQ. Trimming stripped 4 bases from V and 8 bases from J, with 12 bases between. Here the CDR3 reads CASSPIGSEAFF. Written as DNA, the CDR3 is TGCGCCAGCAGCCCAATTGGCTCCGAAGCTTTCTTT.

CDR3 in amino acids: CASSPRGGEQPEAFF. DNA for the CDR3: TGCGCCAGCAGCCCTCGGGGAGGGGAGCAGCCTGAAGCTTTCTTT. J is TRBJ1-1 and V is TRBV5-1, with a possible D match to TRBD1 (5 bases). The CDR3 consists of 15 residues. V gave up 4 bases and J gave up 6 bases, with 19 bases separating them. Germline V gene sequence: CDR1 SGHRS, CDR2 YFSETQ.

The V gene is TRBV9, the J gene TRBJ2-2, with 9 bases identical to TRBD1. With V trimmed by 7 bases and J by 6 bases, 13 bases remained unmatched. Germline lookup yields CDR1 SGDLS and CDR2 YYNGEE. The CDR3 sequence is 16 residues long. The CDR3 here is CASVRGDRVGSGELFF. The CDR3 nucleotides read TGTGCCAGCGTCAGGGGGGACAGGGTGGGCTCCGGGGAGCTGTTTTTT.

For the CDR3, the DNA is TGTGCCAGCTCACCGGGGAACGGGCTTGGCTCTGGGGCCAACGTCCTGACTTTC. Protein product: CASSPGNGLGSGANVLTF. This chain joins TRBV18 and TRBJ2-6; D not resolved. Germline CDR1 KGHSH, CDR2 LQKENI. V dropped 3 bases and J dropped 0 bases, with 15 bases sitting between them. The CDR3 runs to 18 residues.

The CDR3 here is CASSRDLANTGELFF. CDR3 DNA sequence: TGCGCCAGCAGCCGGGACCTTGCGAACACCGGGGAGCTGTTTTTT. The V call is TRBV10-1, the J call TRBJ2-2, with D perhaps assigned TRBD1 or TRBD2 (5 bases each). The CDR3 is 15 residues long. The V end lost 6 bases, the J end lost 0 bases, and 11 bases lay between the germline ends. The V gene's germline CDR1 is WNHNN and CDR2 SYGVQD (reference sequence).